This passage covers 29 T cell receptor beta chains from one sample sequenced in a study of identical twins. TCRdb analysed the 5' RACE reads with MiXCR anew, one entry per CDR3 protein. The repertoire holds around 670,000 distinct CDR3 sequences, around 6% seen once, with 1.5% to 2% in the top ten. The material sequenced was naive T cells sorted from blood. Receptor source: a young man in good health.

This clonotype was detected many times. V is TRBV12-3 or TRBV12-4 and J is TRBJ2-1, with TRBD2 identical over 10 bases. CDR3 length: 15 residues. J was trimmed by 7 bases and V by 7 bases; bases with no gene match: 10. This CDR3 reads CASTVTGTSDNEQFF. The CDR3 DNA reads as TGTGCCAGCACCGTAACCGGGACTAGCGATAATGAGCAGTTCTTC.

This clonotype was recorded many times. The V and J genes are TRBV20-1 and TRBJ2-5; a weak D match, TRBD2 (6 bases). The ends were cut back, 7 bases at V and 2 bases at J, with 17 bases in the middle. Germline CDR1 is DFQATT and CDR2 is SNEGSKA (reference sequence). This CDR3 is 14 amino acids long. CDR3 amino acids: CSVSPGGLQETQYF. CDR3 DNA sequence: TGCAGTGTATCCCCTGGGGGGTTGCAAGAGACCCAGTACTTC.

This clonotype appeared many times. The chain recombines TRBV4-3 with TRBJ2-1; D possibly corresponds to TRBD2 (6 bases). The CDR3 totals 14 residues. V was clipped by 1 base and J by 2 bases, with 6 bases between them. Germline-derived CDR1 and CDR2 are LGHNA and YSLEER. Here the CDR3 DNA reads TGCGCCAGCAGCCAAGGACTAGCCTACAATGAGCAGTTCTTC. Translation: CASSQGLAYNEQFF.

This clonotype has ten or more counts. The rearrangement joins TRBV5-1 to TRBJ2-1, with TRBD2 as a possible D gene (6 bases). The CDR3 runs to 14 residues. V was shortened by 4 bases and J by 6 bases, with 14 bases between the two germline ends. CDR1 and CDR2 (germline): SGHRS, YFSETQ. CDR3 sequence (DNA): TGCGCCAGCAGCCCCAACCTAGCGCGCAATGAGCAGTTCTTC. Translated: CASSPNLARNEQFF.

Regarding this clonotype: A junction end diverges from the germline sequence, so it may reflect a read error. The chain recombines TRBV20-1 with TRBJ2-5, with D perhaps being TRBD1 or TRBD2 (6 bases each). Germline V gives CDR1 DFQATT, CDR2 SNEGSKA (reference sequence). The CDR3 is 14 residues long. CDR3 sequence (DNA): TGCAGTGCTGAAGACAGGAGGGCTTTGGAGACCCGGTACTTC. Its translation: CSAEDRRALETRYF.

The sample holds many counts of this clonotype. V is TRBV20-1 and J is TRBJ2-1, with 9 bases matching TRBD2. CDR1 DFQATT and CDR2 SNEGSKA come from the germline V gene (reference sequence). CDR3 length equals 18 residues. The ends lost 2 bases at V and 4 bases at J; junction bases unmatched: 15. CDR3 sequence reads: CSARPKAGGDTTYNEQFF. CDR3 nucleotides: TGCAGTGCTAGACCCAAGGCGGGAGGGGACACTACTTACAATGAGCAGTTCTTC.

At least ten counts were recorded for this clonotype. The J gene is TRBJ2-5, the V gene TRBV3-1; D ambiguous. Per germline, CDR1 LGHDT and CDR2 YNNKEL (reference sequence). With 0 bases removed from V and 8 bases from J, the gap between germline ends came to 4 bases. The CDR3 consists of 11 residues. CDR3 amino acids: CASSQETTQYF. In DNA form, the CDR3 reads TGTGCCAGCAGCCAAGAGACCACCCAGTACTTC.

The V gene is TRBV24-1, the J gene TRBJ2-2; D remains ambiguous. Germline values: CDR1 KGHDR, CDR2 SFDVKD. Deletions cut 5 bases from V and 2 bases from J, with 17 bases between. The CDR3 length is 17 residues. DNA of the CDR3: TGTGCCACCAGTGCCAACCGCAGAACCCAAAACACCGGGGAGCTGTTTTTT. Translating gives CATSANRRTQNTGELFF.

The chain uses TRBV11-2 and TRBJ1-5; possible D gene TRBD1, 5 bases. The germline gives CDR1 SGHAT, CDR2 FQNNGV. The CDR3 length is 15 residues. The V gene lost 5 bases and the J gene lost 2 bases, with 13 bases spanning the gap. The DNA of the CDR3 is TGTGCCAGCAGCCAGGGAAGGGGCGGCAATCAGCCCCAGCATTTT. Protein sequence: CASSQGRGGNQPQHF.

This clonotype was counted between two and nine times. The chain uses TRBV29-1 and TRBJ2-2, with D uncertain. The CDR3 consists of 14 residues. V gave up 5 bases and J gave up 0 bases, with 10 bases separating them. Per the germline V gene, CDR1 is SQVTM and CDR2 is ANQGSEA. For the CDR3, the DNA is TGCAGCGTTCATCTTACCCCGAACACCGGGGAGCTGTTTTTT. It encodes CSVHLTPNTGELFF.

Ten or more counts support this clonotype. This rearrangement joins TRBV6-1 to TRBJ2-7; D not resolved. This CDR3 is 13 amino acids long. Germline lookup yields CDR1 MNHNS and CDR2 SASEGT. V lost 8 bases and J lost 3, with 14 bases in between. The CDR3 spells CASLLTVVYEQYV. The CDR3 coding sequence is TGTGCCAGCCTTTTAACGGTAGTCTACGAGCAGTACGTC.

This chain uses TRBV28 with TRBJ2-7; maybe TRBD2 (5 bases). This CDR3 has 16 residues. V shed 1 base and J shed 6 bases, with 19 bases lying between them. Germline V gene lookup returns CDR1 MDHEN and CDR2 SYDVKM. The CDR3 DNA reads TGTGCCAGCAGTTTATTCAGCGGACGGACCCCAGTCGAGCAGTACTTC. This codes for CASSLFSGRTPVEQYF.

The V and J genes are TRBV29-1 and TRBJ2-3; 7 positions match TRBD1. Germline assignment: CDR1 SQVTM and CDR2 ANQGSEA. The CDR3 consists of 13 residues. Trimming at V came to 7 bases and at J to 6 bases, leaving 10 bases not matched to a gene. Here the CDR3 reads CSGARGPGDTQYF. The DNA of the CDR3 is TGCAGCGGAGCTAGGGGGCCCGGGGATACGCAGTATTTT.

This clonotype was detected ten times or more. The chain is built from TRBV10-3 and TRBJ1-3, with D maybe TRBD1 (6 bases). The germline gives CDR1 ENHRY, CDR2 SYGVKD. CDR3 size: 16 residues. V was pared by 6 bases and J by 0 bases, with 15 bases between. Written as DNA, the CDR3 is TGTGCCATCAGGCGAAACCCGACAGGCTCTGGAAACACCATATATTTT. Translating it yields CAIRRNPTGSGNTIYF.

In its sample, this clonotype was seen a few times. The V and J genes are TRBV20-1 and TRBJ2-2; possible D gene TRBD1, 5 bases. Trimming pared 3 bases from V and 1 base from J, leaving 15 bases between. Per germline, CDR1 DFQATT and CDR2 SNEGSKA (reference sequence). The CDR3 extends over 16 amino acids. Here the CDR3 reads CSASFGAGWNTGELFF. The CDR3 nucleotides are TGCAGTGCTAGTTTTGGCGCAGGGTGGAACACCGGGGAGCTGTTTTTT.

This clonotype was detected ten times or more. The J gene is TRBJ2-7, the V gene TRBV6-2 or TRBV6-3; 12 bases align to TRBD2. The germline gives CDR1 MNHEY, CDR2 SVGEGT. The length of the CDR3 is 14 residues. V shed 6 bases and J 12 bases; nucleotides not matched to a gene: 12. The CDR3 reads CASSRYSLLAGGYV. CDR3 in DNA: TGTGCCAGCAGCAGATACTCACTACTAGCGGGAGGGTACGTC.

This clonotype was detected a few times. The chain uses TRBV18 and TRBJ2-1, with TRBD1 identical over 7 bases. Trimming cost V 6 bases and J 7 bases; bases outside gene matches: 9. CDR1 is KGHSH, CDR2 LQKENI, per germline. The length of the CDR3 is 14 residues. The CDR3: CASSLTGTVNEQFF. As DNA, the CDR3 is TGTGCCAGCTCGTTGACAGGGACGGTGAATGAGCAGTTCTTC.

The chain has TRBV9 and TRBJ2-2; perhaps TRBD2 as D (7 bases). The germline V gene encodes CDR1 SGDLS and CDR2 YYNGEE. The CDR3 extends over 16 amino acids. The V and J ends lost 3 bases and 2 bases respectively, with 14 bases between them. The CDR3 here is CASSAGGLSNTGELFF. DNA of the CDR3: TGTGCCAGCAGCGCGGGGGGCCTATCAAACACCGGGGAGCTGTTTTTT.

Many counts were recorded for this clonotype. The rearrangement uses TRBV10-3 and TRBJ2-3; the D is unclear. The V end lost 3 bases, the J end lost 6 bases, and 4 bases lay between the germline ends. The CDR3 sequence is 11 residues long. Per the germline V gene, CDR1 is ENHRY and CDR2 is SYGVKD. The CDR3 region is CAISDSDTQYF. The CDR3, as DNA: TGTGCCATCAGTGATTCGGATACGCAGTATTTT.

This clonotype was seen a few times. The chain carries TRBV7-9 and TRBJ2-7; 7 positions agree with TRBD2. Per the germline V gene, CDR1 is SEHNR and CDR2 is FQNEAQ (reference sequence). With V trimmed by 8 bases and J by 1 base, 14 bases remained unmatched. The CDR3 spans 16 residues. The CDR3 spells CASVKIWRERSYEQYF. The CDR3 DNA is TGTGCCAGCGTGAAGATCTGGCGGGAGCGGTCCTACGAGCAGTACTTC.

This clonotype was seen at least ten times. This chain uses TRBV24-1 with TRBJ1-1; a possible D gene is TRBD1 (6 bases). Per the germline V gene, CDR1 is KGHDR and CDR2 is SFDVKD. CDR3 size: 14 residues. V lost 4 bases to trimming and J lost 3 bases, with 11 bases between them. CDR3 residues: CATSDTGLDTEAFF. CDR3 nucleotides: TGTGCCACCAGTGACACAGGGTTGGACACTGAAGCTTTCTTT.

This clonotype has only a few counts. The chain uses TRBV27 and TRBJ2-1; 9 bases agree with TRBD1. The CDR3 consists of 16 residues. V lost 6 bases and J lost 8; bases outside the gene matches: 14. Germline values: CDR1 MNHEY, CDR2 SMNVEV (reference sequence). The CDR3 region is CASSRNPGQGGDEQFF. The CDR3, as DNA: TGTGCCAGCAGCCGAAATCCGGGACAGGGTGGCGATGAGCAGTTCTTC.

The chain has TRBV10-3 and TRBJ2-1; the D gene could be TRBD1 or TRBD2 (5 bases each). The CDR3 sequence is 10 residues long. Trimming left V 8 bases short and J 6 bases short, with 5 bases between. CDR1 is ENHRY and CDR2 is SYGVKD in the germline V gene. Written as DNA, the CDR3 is TGTGCCATCGGGGGCAATGAGCAGTTCTTC. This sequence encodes CAIGGNEQFF.

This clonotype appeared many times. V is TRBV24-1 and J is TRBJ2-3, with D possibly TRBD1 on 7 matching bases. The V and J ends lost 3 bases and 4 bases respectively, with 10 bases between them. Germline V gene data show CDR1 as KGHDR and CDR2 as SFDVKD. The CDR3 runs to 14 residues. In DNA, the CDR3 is TGTGCCACCAGTGATCAGGGGGGCCCAGATACGCAGTATTTT. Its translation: CATSDQGGPDTQYF.

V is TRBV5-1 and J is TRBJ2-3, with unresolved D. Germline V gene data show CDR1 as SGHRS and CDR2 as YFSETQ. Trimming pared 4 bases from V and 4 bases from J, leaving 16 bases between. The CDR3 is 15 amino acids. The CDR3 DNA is TGCGCCAGCAGCCGATCCGTCGGAGAGTCAGATACGCAGTATTTT. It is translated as CASSRSVGESDTQYF.

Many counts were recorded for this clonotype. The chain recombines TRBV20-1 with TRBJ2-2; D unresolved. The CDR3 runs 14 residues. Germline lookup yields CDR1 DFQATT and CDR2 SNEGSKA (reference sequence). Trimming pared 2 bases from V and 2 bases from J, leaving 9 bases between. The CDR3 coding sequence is TGCAGTGCTAGAAAGGTGGTCAACACCGGGGAGCTGTTTTTT. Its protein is CSARKVVNTGELFF.

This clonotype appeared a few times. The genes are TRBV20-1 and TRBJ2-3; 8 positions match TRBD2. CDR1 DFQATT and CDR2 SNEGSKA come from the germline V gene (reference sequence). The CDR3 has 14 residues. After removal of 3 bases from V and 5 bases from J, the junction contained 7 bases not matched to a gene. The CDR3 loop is CSASVGRAGDTQYF. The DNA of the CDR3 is TGCAGTGCTAGTGTCGGGAGGGCCGGAGATACGCAGTATTTT.

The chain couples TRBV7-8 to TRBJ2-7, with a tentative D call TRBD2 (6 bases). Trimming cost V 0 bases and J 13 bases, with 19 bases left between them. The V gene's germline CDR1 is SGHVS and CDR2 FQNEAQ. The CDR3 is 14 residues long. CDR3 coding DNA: TGTGCCAGCAGCTTAGCCCCCAAGGGCGGGGCCCACTACTTC. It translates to CASSLAPKGGAHYF.

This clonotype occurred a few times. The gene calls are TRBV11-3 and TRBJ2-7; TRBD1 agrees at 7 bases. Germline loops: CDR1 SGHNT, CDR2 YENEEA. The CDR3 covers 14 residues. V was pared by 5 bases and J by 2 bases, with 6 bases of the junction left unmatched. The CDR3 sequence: CASSHRDRAYEQYV. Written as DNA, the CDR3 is TGTGCCAGCAGCCACCGGGACAGAGCCTACGAGCAGTACGTC.